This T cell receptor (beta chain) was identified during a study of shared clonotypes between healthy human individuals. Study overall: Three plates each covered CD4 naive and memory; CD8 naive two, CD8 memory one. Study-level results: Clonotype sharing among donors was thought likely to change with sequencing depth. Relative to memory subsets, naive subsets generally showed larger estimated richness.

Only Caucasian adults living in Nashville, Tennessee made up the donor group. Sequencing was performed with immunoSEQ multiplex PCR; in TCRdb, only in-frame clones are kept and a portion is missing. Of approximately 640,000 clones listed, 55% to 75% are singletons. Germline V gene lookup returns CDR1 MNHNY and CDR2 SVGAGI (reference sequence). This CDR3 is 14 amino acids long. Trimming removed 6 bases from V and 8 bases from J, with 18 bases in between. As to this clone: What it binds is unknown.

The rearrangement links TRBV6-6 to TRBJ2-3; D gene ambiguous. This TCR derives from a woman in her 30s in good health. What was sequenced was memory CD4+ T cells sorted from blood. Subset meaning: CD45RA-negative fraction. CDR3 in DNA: TGTGCCAGCAGCAAACCTCTGGACGATGGTACGCAGTATTTT. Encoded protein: CASSKPLDDGTQYF.